This is a list of T cell receptor beta chains from one sample in a study of shared clonotypes between healthy human individuals. The method was immunoSEQ multiplex PCR; TCRdb's version includes in-frame clones alone and lacks a portion of them. The profile shows around 2.5 million clones, more than 85% of them singletons. The sequenced material came from naive CD4+ T cells from PBMCs. These TCRs come from a man between 18 and 29 years old in good health. Some clones in this sample may be carry-over from other donors' samples. The CDR3 runs from the conserved cysteine through the conserved F or W. A D gene is named only where the DNA matches it firmly. Clone sizes are given selectively: once, few, many, or a class where the clone is expanded.

D	size	V	J	CDR3	DNA
TRBD2	-	TRBV29-1	TRBJ2-5	CSVVRLAGGPSETQYF	TGCAGCGTTGTGCGACTAGCGGGAGGGCCCTCGGAGACCCAGTACTTC
TRBD1	-	TRBV15	TRBJ1-2	CATSRDGRDRESNYGYTF	TGTGCCACCAGCAGAGATGGACGGGACAGGGAAAGTAACTATGGCTACACCTTC
-	-	TRBV6-1	TRBJ1-2	CASSEVSQYGYTF	TGTGCCAGCAGTGAAGTAAGCCAGTATGGCTACACCTTC
-	-	TRBV9	TRBJ2-5	CASSVAVGETQYF	TGTGCCAGCAGTGTGGCCGTGGGGGAGACCCAGTACTTC
-	few	TRBV6-1	TRBJ1-5	CASSRQVSNQPQHF	TGTGCCAGCAGCCGACAGGTTAGCAATCAGCCCCAGCATTTT
-	-	TRBV6-5	TRBJ2-3	CASSYPSTDTQYF	TGTGCCAGCAGTTACCCTTCCACAGATACGCAGTATTTT
-	once	TRBV7-6	TRBJ1-1	CASSQIAGVEAFF	TGTGCCAGCAGCCAGATCGCAGGGGTTGAGGCTTTCTTT
-	-	TRBV27	TRBJ1-1	CASSFNVGGQGMNTEAFF	TGTGCCAGCAGTTTTAACGTAGGCGGGCAGGGAATGAACACTGAAGCTTTCTTT
TRBD2	-	TRBV7-6	TRBJ2-5	CASSLISGAQETQYF	TGTGCCAGCAGCTTAATTAGCGGGGCACAAGAGACCCAGTACTTC
TRBD1	-	TRBV7-9	TRBJ1-4	CASSRGQGSEKLFF	TGTGCCAGCAGCCGCGGACAGGGGAGTGAAAAACTGTTTTTT
TRBD1	-	TRBV5-1	TRBJ2-7	CASSEDRGRYEQYF	TGCGCCAGCAGCGAGGACAGGGGGCGGTACGAGCAGTACTTC
-	-	TRBV7-9	TRBJ2-7	CASSLAPQNSEQYF	TGTGCCAGCAGCTTAGCCCCTCAGAATAGCGAGCAGTACTTC
TRBD1	-	TRBV5-6	TRBJ2-2	CASSFTRGRDTGELFF	TGTGCCAGCAGCTTTACGAGGGGGCGCGACACCGGGGAGCTGTTTTTT
TRBD1	-	TRBV7-3	TRBJ2-5	CASSSTTGTGGRGQETQYF	TGTGCCAGCAGCTCCACCACCGGGACAGGGGGTAGGGGCCAAGAGACCCAGTACTTC
TRBD2	-	TRBV9	TRBJ2-1	CASSLRTSGSSYNEQFF	TGTGCCAGCAGCCTCAGGACTAGCGGGAGCTCCTACAATGAGCAGTTCTTC
TRBD1	-	TRBV7-9	TRBJ2-7	CASTWARGPIYEQYF	TGTGCCAGCACCTGGGCTAGGGGGCCTATCTACGAGCAGTACTTC
-	-	TRBV2	TRBJ1-2	CASSERTSNYGYTF	TGTGCCAGCAGTGAGAGGACTTCAAACTATGGCTACACCTTC
-	-	TRBV25-1	TRBJ2-7	CASRRGGSGYEQYF	TGTGCCAGCAGGAGAGGGGGGTCCGGATACGAGCAGTACTTC
-	-	TRBV11-2	TRBJ2-7	CASSLTIEQYF	TGTGCCAGCAGCCTTACTATCGAGCAGTACTTC
-	-	TRBV5-1	TRBJ1-1	CASGPGPWTEAFF	TGCGCCAGCGGACCGGGACCGTGGACTGAAGCTTTCTTT
-	-	TRBV5-1	TRBJ2-5	CASSPTQGPPETQYF	TGCGCCAGCAGCCCAACACAGGGCCCCCCAGAGACCCAGTACTTC
-	-	TRBV7-9	TRBJ2-4	CASSLTQGGDIQYF	TGTGCCAGCAGCTTAACCCAGGGCGGCGACATTCAGTACTTC
-	-	TRBV28	TRBJ2-5	CASSPRGARMETQYF	TGTGCCAGCAGTCCTAGAGGGGCTCGTATGGAGACCCAGTACTTC
TRBD1	-	TRBV5-1	TRBJ2-6	CASSLKQGAPSSGANVLTF	TGCGCCAGCAGCTTGAAACAGGGGGCTCCTTCTTCTGGGGCCAACGTCCTGACTTTC
TRBD1	-	TRBV11-2	TRBJ2-5	CASSLLGRGQETQYF	TGTGCCAGCAGCTTGTTGGGCAGGGGGCAAGAGACCCAGTACTTC
TRBD1	-	TRBV20-1	TRBJ1-1	CSAPGTGAFF	TGCAGTGCTCCCGGGACAGGAGCTTTCTTT
-	-	TRBV5-1	TRBJ2-1	CASSLEGGSNYNEQFF	TGCGCCAGCAGCTTGGAGGGCGGCTCAAACTACAATGAGCAGTTCTTC
-	-	TRBV19	TRBJ2-5	CASIPPGGGSQYF	TGTGCCAGTATCCCCCCGGGTGGGGGAAGCCAGTACTTC
-	-	TRBV4-3	TRBJ2-3	CASSQDIGSLDTQYF	TGCGCCAGCAGCCAAGATATCGGCAGCCTAGATACGCAGTATTTT
-	-	TRBV10-2	TRBJ2-5	CASSVAGDQETQYF	TGCGCCAGCAGTGTGGCCGGTGACCAAGAGACCCAGTACTTC
-	-	TRBV18	TRBJ1-1	CASSPSGAGTEAFF	TGTGCCAGCTCACCATCAGGAGCGGGGACTGAAGCTTTCTTT
TRBD2	once	TRBV7-3	TRBJ2-7	CASSLGTSGSYEQYF	TGTGCCAGCAGCTTAGGAACTAGCGGGAGCTACGAGCAGTACTTC
-	-	TRBV19	TRBJ2-3	CASSPFSSTDTQYF	TGTGCCAGTAGTCCCTTTAGTAGCACAGATACGCAGTATTTT
TRBD2	once	TRBV7-2	TRBJ2-7	CASSLFSGITLRDEQYF	TGTGCCAGCAGCTTATTTAGCGGGATCACTCTTAGAGACGAGCAGTACTTC
-	-	TRBV9	TRBJ2-7	CASSPTGGEQYF	TGTGCCAGCAGCCCGACCGGGGGCGAGCAGTACTTC
-	-	TRBV19	TRBJ2-7	CASSYTDSLRGEQYF	TGTGCCAGTAGTTATACAGACTCCCTCCGGGGCGAGCAGTACTTC
TRBD2	-	TRBV7-6	TRBJ2-1	CASSSRVAGSMSEQFF	TGTGCCAGCAGCTCCCGGGTAGCGGGGAGCATGAGTGAGCAGTTCTTC
TRBD1	-	TRBV19	TRBJ1-5	CASSARDRGQHQPQHF	TGTGCCAGTAGTGCACGGGACAGGGGGCAACATCAGCCCCAGCATTTT
-	-	TRBV6-1	TRBJ1-2	CASSEGVTVINYGYTF	TGTGCCAGCAGTGAAGGGGTGACGGTGATTAACTATGGCTACACCTTC
TRBD1	-	TRBV7-9	TRBJ2-7	CASSLGQGINEQYF	TGTGCCAGCAGCTTGGGACAGGGGATCAACGAGCAGTACTTC
-	-	TRBV7-3	TRBJ2-5	CASSAGARSETQYF	TGTGCCAGCAGCGCAGGGGCCCGGAGTGAGACCCAGTACTTC